Included here is one T cell receptor beta chain sequence, with context. Antigen: not known. The protocol was immunoSEQ multiplex PCR, while the TCRdb copy is restricted to in-frame clones and leaves out a portion. Here the sample spans 9,500 to 15,000 clones, around 76% being singletons. Germline lookup yields CDR1 SGDLS and CDR2 YYNGEE. V was pared by 4 bases and J by 6 bases, with 2 bases of the junction left unmatched. The CDR3 consists of 13 residues. The data stem from a study of OX40 agonist ivuxolimab in advanced cancers. Study-level findings and limits: Clones of CD4+ and CD8+ blood T cells grew by week 6 at doses of 0.1 to 3.0 mg/kg.

The rearrangement links TRBV9 to TRBJ2-7; 12 bases align to TRBD2. The specimen comprised CD4+ or CD8+ T cells sorted from blood, sampled in a trial of the OX40 agonist ivuxolimab. This TCR came from an adult with an advanced solid tumor such as melanoma, head and neck, liver or kidney cancer. The CDR3 sequence is CASSLTSGSEQYF. The DNA of the CDR3 is TGTGCCAGCAGCCTGACTAGCGGGAGCGAGCAGTACTTC.